These 8 T cell receptor beta chains were sequenced from one sample in a study of shared clonotypes between healthy human individuals. TCRdb keeps only in-frame clones here, not all; method: immunoSEQ multiplex PCR. The table includes over a million clones, under 80% detected once. The specimen sequenced was memory CD4+ T cells sorted from blood. Subset reported: CD45RA-negative fraction. All receptors come from a man aged 18 to 29 in good health.

The rearrangement links TRBV30 to TRBJ2-1; 8 nucleotides align to TRBD1. Germline assignment: CDR1 GTSNPN and CDR2 SVGIG (reference sequence). The CDR3 length is 13 residues. V trimming: 7 bases; J trimming: 6 bases; junction bases outside the gene matches: 8. CDR3 in DNA: TGTGCCTCTTATACCGACAGGGGCAATGAGCAGTTCTTC. Translating gives CASYTDRGNEQFF.

Comment on this clone: In the same sample, other DNA sequences code for this CDR3. The rearrangement joins TRBV5-4 to TRBJ2-5; 8 positions agree with TRBD2. Germline assignment: CDR1 SGHNT and CDR2 YYREEE (reference sequence). J gave up 2 bases and V 0 bases, and 3 bases lay outside the gene matches. This CDR3 contains 15 residues. CDR3 region: CASSLASSGQETQYF. In DNA, the CDR3 is TGTGCCAGCAGCTTGGCGTCTAGCGGGCAAGAGACCCAGTACTTC.

This clone appeared once. The CDR3 spells CASIKQGGNTEAFF. CDR3 DNA sequence: TGTGCCAGCATAAAACAGGGGGGAAACACTGAAGCTTTCTTT. This chain uses TRBV6-6 with TRBJ1-1; 8 bases are shared with TRBD1. V lost 7 bases to trimming and J lost 2 bases; unmatched junction nucleotides: 6. This CDR3 region has 14 residues. The germline CDR1 and CDR2 sequences are MNHNY and SVGAGI (reference sequence).

This clone showed up just a few times. This sequence joins TRBV2 and TRBJ2-7; D gene ambiguous. CDR1 and CDR2 from the germline V gene are SNHLY and FYNNEI. V was clipped by 4 bases and J by 0 bases, with 10 bases between them. The CDR3 extends over 14 amino acids. The CDR3 protein is CASSGRVSSYEQYF. CDR3 DNA: TGTGCCAGCAGTGGCCGGGTCAGCTCCTACGAGCAGTACTTC.

On this clone: The sample holds other DNA sequences that translate to the same CDR3. This chain links TRBV5-1 with TRBJ1-6, with D uncertain. CDR1 is SGHRS and CDR2 is YFSETQ in the germline V gene. The germline V and J ends were trimmed by 0 bases and 5 bases, with 9 bases remaining between them. The CDR3 loop spans 15 amino acids. The CDR3 nucleotides read TGCGCCAGCAGCTTGGCGGGGAGGGATAATTCACCCCTCCACTTT. Translating gives CASSLAGRDNSPLHF.

The chain recombines TRBV4-1 with TRBJ2-7; no firm D call. The CDR3 sequence is 14 residues long. The V gene's germline CDR1 is MGHRA and CDR2 YSYEKL. The ends were cut back, 0 bases at V and 6 bases at J, with 12 bases in the middle. CDR3 loop: CASSQDTRAGEQYF. The CDR3, as DNA: TGCGCCAGCAGCCAAGATACCCGGGCAGGCGAGCAGTACTTC.

The chain has TRBV5-1 and TRBJ2-5, with a weak D call TRBD2 (6 bases). CDR1 is SGHRS, CDR2 YFSETQ, per germline. The CDR3 extends over 14 amino acids. V gave up 1 base and J gave up 5 bases, with 12 bases separating them. The CDR3: CASSLTSPDETQYF. DNA for the CDR3: TGCGCCAGCAGCTTGACTAGCCCCGACGAGACCCAGTACTTC.

The chain recombines TRBV28 with TRBJ2-4; D is unclear. The CDR3 contains 17 residues. CDR1 and CDR2 from the germline V gene are MDHEN and SYDVKM. Trimming cost V 4 bases and J 0 bases, with 16 bases left between them. The CDR3 sequence is CASSSRAPSLAKNIQYF. CDR3 in DNA: TGTGCCAGCAGTTCACGGGCGCCTTCACTAGCCAAAAACATTCAGTACTTC.